A single sample is the source of the 20 T cell receptor beta chains below, sequenced in a study of technical replicates of blood from a handful of donors. Sequencing used immunoSEQ multiplex PCR; TCRdb keeps in-frame clones, though not all of them. The data show about 81,000 clones, with around 90% seen just once and more than 0.25% held by the top ten. What was sequenced was T cells isolated from PBMCs. The receptors were gathered from a human donor in good health.

V gene TRBV28 combines with J gene TRBJ1-4; 7 bases are shared with TRBD1. Germline trimming cut 5 bases from V and 8 bases from J; bases unmatched to any gene: 5. Germline V gene sequence: CDR1 MDHEN, CDR2 SYDVKM. The CDR3 sequence is 13 residues long. Here the CDR3 reads CASSTGVKEKLFF. CDR3 bases: TGTGCCAGCAGTACAGGGGTGAAGGAAAAACTGTTTTTT.

The chain has TRBV5-1 and TRBJ1-4, with 10 bases identical to TRBD1. The germline V gene encodes CDR1 SGHRS and CDR2 YFSETQ. This CDR3 has 16 amino acids. V dropped 0 bases and J dropped 8; count of bases not matched to a gene: 7. The CDR3 reads CASSLVGQGVSEKLFF. The CDR3 DNA is TGCGCCAGCAGCTTGGTAGGACAGGGGGTTAGCGAAAAACTGTTTTTT.

V gene TRBV19 combines with J gene TRBJ2-7; a weak D match, TRBD2 (6 bases). The CDR3 sequence is 14 residues long. From germline, CDR1 is LNHDA and CDR2 SQIVND (reference sequence). The ends were cut back, 5 bases at V and 4 bases at J, with 15 bases in the middle. The CDR3 here is CASSPFGTLYEQYF. As DNA, the CDR3 is TGTGCCAGTAGTCCGTTCGGGACTTTGTACGAGCAGTACTTC.

The chain couples TRBV10-3 to TRBJ1-1, with 9 bases that match TRBD1. There are 16 residues in the CDR3. J lost 7 bases, V lost 7 bases, and 16 bases had no gene match. Per germline, CDR1 ENHRY and CDR2 SYGVKD. CDR3 DNA: TGTGCCATCAAACCAGCAACCGGGACAGGGTTGGGTGAAGCTTTCTTT. It yields the protein CAIKPATGTGLGEAFF.

The V and J genes are TRBV30 and TRBJ2-5; TRBD2 aligns across 10 bases. The CDR3 covers 14 residues. From germline, CDR1 is GTSNPN and CDR2 SVGIG (reference sequence). The J segment lost 12 bases and the V segment lost 3 bases, leaving 13 bases of the junction unmatched. The DNA of the CDR3 is TGTGCCTGGAGACCCCCGGGTAGCGGGGGGACGGAGTACTTC. It yields the protein CAWRPPGSGGTEYF.

This sequence joins TRBV29-1 and TRBJ2-5; D might be TRBD1 (5 bases). Germline assignment: CDR1 SQVTM and CDR2 ANQGSEA. The CDR3 length is 12 residues. V shed 4 bases and J shed 5 bases, with 11 bases lying between them. DNA of the CDR3: TGCAGCGTTGGAAAGGGGCAGGAGACCCAGTACTTC. Translated: CSVGKGQETQYF.

This rearrangement joins TRBV11-2 to TRBJ2-5; TRBD1 agrees at 7 bases. The CDR3 is 14 amino acids. Germline-derived CDR1 and CDR2 are SGHAT and FQNNGV. Trimming cost V 5 bases and J 2 bases; bases outside gene matches: 5. The CDR3 loop is CASSPDRVQETQYF. In DNA, the CDR3 is TGTGCCAGCAGCCCAGACAGGGTACAAGAGACCCAGTACTTC.

The J gene is TRBJ1-5, the V gene TRBV28; D is possibly TRBD1 (6 bases). V lost 3 bases and J 4 bases, leaving 10 bases between the germline ends. The CDR3 loop spans 14 amino acids. Germline values: CDR1 MDHEN, CDR2 SYDVKM. The DNA of the CDR3 is TGTGCCAGCAGTTTTAGACAGGTTAATCAGCCCCAGCATTTT. Translated: CASSFRQVNQPQHF.

The gene calls are TRBV10-3 and TRBJ2-5; the D gene is possibly TRBD2 (6 bases). V lost 3 bases and J lost 4, with 12 bases in between. Germline CDR1 and CDR2: ENHRY and SYGVKD. The CDR3 length is 14 residues. This CDR3 reads CAISDLALRETQYF. In nucleotides, the CDR3 is TGTGCCATCAGTGATCTAGCGTTGAGAGAGACCCAGTACTTC.

This clone has just one count. The chain couples TRBV5-1 to TRBJ2-7, with 9 bases identical to TRBD1. This CDR3 has 15 amino acids. CDR1 is SGHRS, CDR2 YFSETQ, per germline. The V segment lost 4 bases and the J segment 4 bases; nucleotides outside the gene matches: 9. CDR3 DNA sequence: TGCGCCAGCAGCCAAGGACAGGGGCGGTCTTACGAGCAGTACTTC. This sequence encodes CASSQGQGRSYEQYF.

The chain employs TRBV6-5 and TRBJ2-3, with TRBD2 identical over 7 bases. This CDR3 contains 15 residues. The J segment lost 4 bases and the V segment lost 0 bases, leaving 4 bases of the junction unmatched. The germline CDR1 and CDR2 sequences are MNHEY and SVGAGI. The CDR3, as DNA: TGTGCCAGCAGTTACTCGACTAGCAGGCCAGATACGCAGTATTTT. Translation gives CASSYSTSRPDTQYF.

This chain links TRBV27 with TRBJ2-7, with TRBD1 matching 9 bases. CDR3 length: 16 amino acids. V lost 6 bases to trimming and J lost 3 bases; unmatched junction nucleotides: 12. Germline V gene sequence: CDR1 MNHEY, CDR2 SMNVEV (reference sequence). CDR3 loop: CASSGLLQGAIYEQYF. The CDR3 DNA is TGTGCCAGCAGCGGACTTTTACAGGGGGCTATCTACGAGCAGTACTTC.

Here the CDR3 DNA reads TGCGCCAGCAGAGCGGGGTTTCAAGAGACCCAGTACTTC. Translating gives CASRAGFQETQYF. This chain uses TRBV5-1 with TRBJ2-5; the match to TRBD2 covers 7 bases. Per the germline V gene, CDR1 is SGHRS and CDR2 is YFSETQ. This CDR3 comprises 13 residues. Trimming cost V 5 bases and J 2 bases; bases outside gene matches: 3. The full variable domain, with the rest looked up from reference TRBV5-1 and TRBJ2-5, is KAGVTQTPRYLIKTRGQQVTLSCSPISGHRSVSWYQQTPGQGLQFLFEYFSETQRNKGNFPGRFSGRQFSNSRSEMNVSTLELGDSALYLCASRAGFQETQYFGPGTRLLVL.

The rearrangement links TRBV9 to TRBJ2-2, with 10 positions matching TRBD2. J gave up 0 bases and V 4 bases, and 3 bases lay outside the gene matches. This CDR3 region has 16 residues. The germline V gene has CDR1 SGDLS and CDR2 YYNGEE. CDR3 in DNA: TGTGCCAGCAGCAATAGCGGGGGGCCGAACACCGGGGAGCTGTTTTTT. Translated, it gives CASSNSGGPNTGELFF.

V is TRBV7-9 and J is TRBJ2-2, with TRBD2 matching over 9 bases. Germline V gene lookup returns CDR1 SEHNR and CDR2 FQNEAQ (reference sequence). J lost 7 bases, V lost 3 bases, and 9 bases had no gene match. The CDR3 length is 16 residues. CDR3 DNA sequence: TGTGCCAGCAGCTTGGGCGGGAGGGGTCTGGGCGGGGAGCTGTTTTTT. Protein: CASSLGGRGLGGELFF.

The rearrangement uses TRBV7-3 and TRBJ2-3; TRBD2 agrees at 8 bases. V was clipped by 5 bases and J by 7 bases; unmatched bases: 8. Per the germline V gene, CDR1 is SGHTA and CDR2 is FQGTGA. The CDR3 consists of 14 residues. CDR3: CASSPGGVSNTQYF. Written as DNA, the CDR3 is TGTGCCAGCAGCCCGGGGGGGGTTAGCAATACGCAGTATTTT.

The gene calls are TRBV6-5 and TRBJ2-3, with 9 bases matching TRBD2. CDR3 size: 14 residues. Germline V gene data show CDR1 as MNHEY and CDR2 as SVGAGI. The junction had 5 bases not matched to a gene; V was cut back by 6 bases and J by 4 bases. CDR3 nucleotides: TGTGCCAGCAGGTCGGGACTAGCTGCAGATACGCAGTATTTT. Translating it yields CASRSGLAADTQYF.

This clone was seen once. The genes are TRBV18 and TRBJ2-2; 7 bases line up with TRBD1. This CDR3 contains 18 residues. The J segment lost 0 bases and the V segment lost 4 bases, leaving 11 bases of the junction unmatched. Germline CDR1 KGHSH, CDR2 LQKENI. The CDR3 coding sequence is TGTGCCAGCTCACACCGGGACAGTGGAGCAACGAACACCGGGGAGCTGTTTTTT. This codes for CASSHRDSGATNTGELFF.

The gene calls are TRBV30 and TRBJ1-3; D is perhaps TRBD1 (6 bases). Germline-derived CDR1 and CDR2 are GTSNPN and SVGIG (reference sequence). V was clipped by 5 bases and J by 0 bases, with 8 bases between them. The CDR3 is 13 residues long. The CDR3 DNA reads TGTGCCTGGGACAGGAACTCTGGAAACACCATATATTTT. Its translation is CAWDRNSGNTIYF.

The chain couples TRBV19 to TRBJ1-2; 7 bases line up with TRBD1. The CDR3 loop spans 14 amino acids. Germline V lookup: CDR1 LNHDA, CDR2 SQIVND (reference sequence). The ends lost 8 bases at V and 8 bases at J; junction bases unmatched: 14. The CDR3 region has the DNA TGTGCCAGTGCGATGTTAGACAGGGTCGACGGCTACACCTTC. It translates to CASAMLDRVDGYTF. Variable domain in full (rest from reference TRBV19 and TRBJ1-2): DGGITQSPKYLFRKEGQNVTLSCEQNLNHDAMYWYRQDPGQGLRLIYYSQIVNDFQKGDIAEGYSVSREKKESFPLTVTSAQKNPTAFYLCASAMLDRVDGYTFGSGTRLTVV.